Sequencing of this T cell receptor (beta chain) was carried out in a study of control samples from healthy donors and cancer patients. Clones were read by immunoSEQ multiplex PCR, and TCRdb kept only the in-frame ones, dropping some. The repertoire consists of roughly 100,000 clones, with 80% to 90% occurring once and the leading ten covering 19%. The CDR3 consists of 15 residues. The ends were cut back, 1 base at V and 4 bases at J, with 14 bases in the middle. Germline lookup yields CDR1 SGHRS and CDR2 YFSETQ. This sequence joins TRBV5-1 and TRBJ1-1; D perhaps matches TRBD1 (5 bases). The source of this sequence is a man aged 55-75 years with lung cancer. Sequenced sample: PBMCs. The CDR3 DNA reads TGCGCCAGCAGCTTGTTAGGAGGGGCCGGCACTGAAGCTTTCTTT. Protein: CASSLLGGAGTEAFF.